A single sample gave rise to the 29 T cell receptor beta chains below, sequenced in a study of identifying expanded T cells in peripheral blood. The assay was immunoSEQ multiplex PCR, and TCRdb's table has in-frame clones only and misses some. The sample has about 100,000 clones, about 90% seen once; the top ten hold roughly 5.5%. The sample consisted of blood. The receptors shown here come from a person aged 18 to 70 in good health.

The rearrangement links TRBV30 to TRBJ2-4, with D perhaps matching TRBD2 (7 bases). This CDR3 spans 15 amino acids. V gave up 0 bases and J gave up 6 bases, with 15 bases separating them. Germline V gene sequence: CDR1 GTSNPN, CDR2 SVGIG (reference sequence). The CDR3 region is CAWSVWGGPPNIQYF. Here the CDR3 DNA reads TGTGCCTGGAGTGTTTGGGGGGGGCCTCCAAACATTCAGTACTTC.

The V gene is TRBV19, the J gene TRBJ2-7, with 7 nucleotides matching TRBD1. With 3 bases clipped from V and 3 bases from J, the junction kept 8 bases outside the gene matches. This CDR3 has 15 residues. Germline-derived CDR1 and CDR2 are LNHDA and SQIVND (reference sequence). CDR3 coding DNA: TGTGCCAGTAGTATCAACGACAGGGCTGGCTACGAGCAGTACTTC. Protein product: CASSINDRAGYEQYF.

This clone was recorded a few times. CDR3 coding DNA: TGTGCCATCAGTGACTCACTAAATCAGCCCCAGCATTTT. It yields the protein CAISDSLNQPQHF. This chain uses TRBV10-3 with TRBJ1-5; the D is unclear. Trimming took 3 bases from V and 4 from J, leaving 7 bases between them. This CDR3 contains 13 residues. Germline CDR1 reads ENHRY; CDR2 reads SYGVKD.

The rearrangement uses TRBV2 and TRBJ1-3; D gene ambiguous. The CDR3 has 19 amino acids. V was trimmed by 7 bases and J by 3 bases, leaving 28 bases between them. Germline CDR1 SNHLY, CDR2 FYNNEI. The CDR3 DNA follows: TGTGCCAGCAACGTGCATCGAACGGTGGTGGGCAGCGGTGGAAACACCATATATTTT. It is translated as CASNVHRTVVGSGGNTIYF.

The sample holds one count of this clone. The J gene is TRBJ2-6, the V gene TRBV14, with unresolved D. There are 15 residues in the CDR3. V was trimmed by 3 bases and J by 5 bases, leaving 11 bases between them. CDR1 is SGHDN, CDR2 FVKESK, per germline. CDR3 coding DNA: TGTGCCAGCAGCCAGGACCGGCTCTGGGCCAACGTCCTGACTTTC. This codes for CASSQDRLWANVLTF.

The rearrangement joins TRBV4-3 to TRBJ1-2; 7 bases map to TRBD1. The germline V gene encodes CDR1 LGHNA and CDR2 YSLEER. After removal of 0 bases from V and 6 bases from J, the junction contained 13 bases not matched to a gene. This CDR3 region has 17 residues. The CDR3 loop is CASSQEIPRTGLDGYTF. Written as DNA, the CDR3 is TGCGCCAGCAGCCAAGAAATCCCCAGGACAGGCCTGGATGGCTACACCTTC.

The rearrangement uses TRBV18 and TRBJ1-1; 7 bases line up with TRBD1. V trimming: 3 bases; J trimming: 7 bases; junction bases outside the gene matches: 5. The CDR3 runs 13 residues. Germline-derived CDR1 and CDR2 are KGHSH and LQKENI. Here the CDR3 reads CASSPRDRDEAFF. The CDR3 DNA sequence: TGTGCCAGCTCACCGAGGGACAGAGATGAAGCTTTCTTT. The full variable domain, rest sourced from reference TRBV18 and TRBJ1-1, is NAGVMQNPRHLVRRRGQEARLRCSPMKGHSHVYWYRQLPEEGLKFMVYLQKENIIDESGMPKERFSAEFPKEGPSILRIQQVVRGDSAAYFCASSPRDRDEAFFGQGTRLTVV.

The V call is TRBV7-3, the J call TRBJ1-1; a weak D match, TRBD1 (5 bases). The CDR3 spans 13 residues. Germline V CDR1 and CDR2: SGHTA, FQGTGA. The germline V and J ends were trimmed by 5 bases and 1 base, with 8 bases remaining between them. CDR3 amino acids: CASSRGRNTEAFF. The DNA for the CDR3 is TGTGCCAGCAGCAGGGGACGGAACACTGAAGCTTTCTTT.

The gene calls are TRBV30 and TRBJ1-2; 9 nucleotides line up with TRBD1. The CDR3 is 15 residues long. CDR1 and CDR2 from the germline V gene are GTSNPN and SVGIG (reference sequence). V dropped 1 base and J dropped 4; count of bases not matched to a gene: 7. DNA of the CDR3: TGTGCCTGGAGTGACGGACAGGGGCCCAGCTATGGCTACACCTTC. Encoded protein: CAWSDGQGPSYGYTF.

The gene calls are TRBV21-1 and TRBJ2-3; the table calls TRBD2, which could not be checked here. TRBV21-1 is a pseudogene segment. This CDR3 comprises 16 residues. The CDR3 coding sequence is TGTGCCAGCAGCAGAGGACTAGCGGGGGGAACAGATACGCAGTATTTT. It codes for CASSRGLAGGTDTQYF.

With regard to this clone: A junction end diverges from the germline sequence, so it may reflect a read error. J is TRBJ1-1 and V is TRBV9; 8 bases are a match to TRBD1. The germline CDR1 and CDR2 sequences are SGDLS and YYNGEE. The CDR3 totals 12 residues. The CDR3 region is CASSINQGALRF. The DNA of the CDR3 is TGTGCCAGCAGCATCAATCAGGGGGCCCTCCGGTTT.

This clone was seen ten or more times. The genes are TRBV27 and TRBJ1-2; D is undetermined. V was trimmed by 6 bases and J by 2 bases, leaving 16 bases between them. This CDR3 comprises 15 residues. Looked up from germline, CDR1 is MNHEY and CDR2 is SMNVEV (reference sequence). CDR3 coding DNA: TGTGCCAGCAGCCCCCGACCGTCGACAAACTATGGCTACACCTTC. This encodes CASSPRPSTNYGYTF.

V is TRBV15 and J is TRBJ2-3; 8 bases line up with TRBD1. The V gene's germline CDR1 is LNHNV and CDR2 YYDKDF (reference sequence). Germline trimming cut 2 bases from V and 6 bases from J; bases unmatched to any gene: 4. There are 14 residues in the CDR3. The CDR3 nucleotides are TGTGCCACCAGCAGAATTACAGGGGGTGATACGCAGTATTTT. Encoded protein: CATSRITGGDTQYF.

This clone was observed a single time. The chain carries TRBV6-5 and TRBJ2-5, with TRBD2 matching over 8 bases. Losses at the gene ends were 6 bases for V and 6 bases for J; bases not matched to a gene: 12. The CDR3 has 15 amino acids. Germline CDR1 reads MNHEY; CDR2 reads SVGAGI. The CDR3 sequence is CASSPDGGEIKTQYF. CDR3 bases: TGTGCCAGCAGCCCCGACGGGGGGGAGATAAAGACCCAGTACTTC.

V and J are TRBV27 and TRBJ1-1; possible D gene TRBD1, 5 bases. Trimming cost V 10 bases and J 5 bases, with 14 bases left between them. This CDR3 comprises 12 residues. Germline loops: CDR1 MNHEY, CDR2 SMNVEV (reference sequence). Here the CDR3 reads CATREGNTEAFF. In DNA, the CDR3 is TGTGCCACCAGGGAAGGGAATACTGAAGCTTTCTTT.

The chain recombines TRBV6-6 with TRBJ1-4; D gene ambiguous. The CDR3 is 13 amino acids. CDR1 and CDR2 (germline): MNHNY, SVGAGI (reference sequence). Trimming removed 2 bases from V and 8 bases from J, with 9 bases in between. The CDR3 bases are TGTGCCAGCAGTTACCATCCTGAGGAAAAACTGTTTTTT. Encoded protein: CASSYHPEEKLFF.

The chain uses TRBV29-1 and TRBJ2-5; D gene unclear. This CDR3 is built from 13 residues. Germline CDR1 is SQVTM and CDR2 is ANQGSEA. V was clipped by 2 bases and J by 7 bases, with 14 bases between them. The CDR3 DNA is TGCAGCGTTGAACATCCCAAGACCCTGACCCAGTACTTC. Its protein product is CSVEHPKTLTQYF.

The rearrangement uses TRBV7-3 and TRBJ2-1, with 7 nucleotides matching TRBD1. Unmatched junction bases numbered 5, after V lost 5 bases and J lost 7 bases. The CDR3 length is 13 residues. Germline CDR1 and CDR2: SGHTA and FQGTGA. Here the CDR3 DNA reads TGTGCCAGCAGCCTGACAGGGCTGAATGAGCAGTTCTTC. Protein: CASSLTGLNEQFF. Drawing the rest from reference TRBV7-3 and TRBJ2-1, the complete variable domain is GAGVSQTPSNKVTEKGKYVELRCDPISGHTALYWYRQSLGQGPEFLIYFQGTGAADDSGLPNDRFFAVRPEGSVSTLKIQRTERGDSAVYLCASSLTGLNEQFFGPGTRLTVL.

This chain connects TRBV6-5 to TRBJ1-1; TRBD1 matches 11 bases. The germline CDR1 and CDR2 sequences are MNHEY and SVGAGI. Losses at the gene ends were 8 bases for V and 5 bases for J; bases not matched to a gene: 10. This CDR3 has 15 amino acids. The CDR3 region has the DNA TGTGCCAGCGCCCCCGGACAGGGGGCGGTTACTGAAGCTTTCTTT. This translates into CASAPGQGAVTEAFF.

This CDR3 reads CAWRRDPGQGWTEAFF. The CDR3 DNA reads as TGTGCCTGGAGGCGGGATCCGGGACAGGGGTGGACTGAAGCTTTCTTT. V gene TRBV30 combines with J gene TRBJ1-1, with 10 bases matching TRBD1. The V segment lost 3 bases and the J segment 5 bases; nucleotides outside the gene matches: 12. In germline, CDR1 is GTSNPN, CDR2 SVGIG (reference sequence). The CDR3 contains 16 residues.

CDR3 DNA sequence: TGTGCCAGCAGTAGCACAGGGAATAGCAATCAGCCCCAGCATTTT. Translation gives CASSSTGNSNQPQHF. V and J are TRBV7-2 and TRBJ1-5, with D perhaps matching TRBD1 (6 bases). The germline CDR1 and CDR2 sequences are SGHTA and FQGNSA. There are 15 residues in the CDR3. V was clipped by 6 bases and J by 0 bases, with 12 bases between them.

Only one count was recorded for this clone. The chain's CDR3 is CASSAIELLTRGVWDEQYF. DNA of the CDR3: TGTGCCAGCTCGGCCATTGAGTTGCTCACGAGGGGGGTGTGGGACGAGCAGTACTTC. The V and J genes are TRBV18 and TRBJ2-7; the D call may be TRBD1 or TRBD2 (6 bases each). This CDR3 region has 19 residues. Trimming pared 6 bases from V and 5 bases from J, leaving 32 bases between. Germline CDR1 is KGHSH and CDR2 is LQKENI.

The rearrangement joins TRBV2 to TRBJ2-1; tentatively, D is TRBD1 or TRBD2 (5 bases each). V lost 7 bases to trimming and J lost 6 bases, with 16 bases between them. The germline V gene has CDR1 SNHLY and CDR2 FYNNEI. The CDR3 is 14 amino acids. CDR3 nucleotide sequence: TGTGCCAGCAATTGGGGACCCAACTCCAATGAGCAGTTCTTC. Protein: CASNWGPNSNEQFF.

V is TRBV7-2 and J is TRBJ2-1, with 8 positions matching TRBD2. Germline V gives CDR1 SGHTA, CDR2 FQGNSA. Germline trimming cut 5 bases from V and 15 bases from J; bases unmatched to any gene: 18. The CDR3 length is 15 residues. The CDR3 protein is CASSPQLGRGVGPFF. DNA of the CDR3: TGTGCCAGCAGCCCGCAGTTAGGGCGGGGGGTAGGGCCGTTCTTC.

This clone occurred once. This chain links TRBV19 with TRBJ1-3, with D hard to call. This CDR3 is built from 15 residues. Trimming shortened V by 5 bases and J by 3 bases, and 14 bases separated the two germline ends. The germline CDR1 and CDR2 sequences are LNHDA and SQIVND (reference sequence). CDR3 DNA sequence: TGTGCCAGTAGTCCCGCCGGGGTCTTTGGAAACACCATATATTTT. It codes for CASSPAGVFGNTIYF.

The rearrangement uses TRBV7-2 and TRBJ1-5; 8 nucleotides agree with TRBD1. V was clipped by 1 base and J by 2 bases; unmatched bases: 7. CDR3 length: 17 amino acids. From germline, CDR1 is SGHTA and CDR2 FQGNSA. CDR3 sequence: CASSLVAGGEGNQPQHF. CDR3 nucleotide sequence: TGTGCCAGCAGCTTAGTAGCAGGGGGCGAGGGCAATCAGCCCCAGCATTTT.

V usage is TRBV4-1 and J usage is TRBJ1-4; D gene unclear. The CDR3 is 16 amino acids. Germline-derived CDR1 and CDR2 are MGHRA and YSYEKL. Trimming left V 0 bases short and J 7 bases short, with 15 bases between. DNA for the CDR3: TGCGCCAGCAGCCAAGATCAAATACCGGGGAGTGAAAAACTGTTTTTT. Its translation: CASSQDQIPGSEKLFF.

This chain connects TRBV13 to TRBJ2-7; D is possibly TRBD1 or TRBD2 (6 bases each). The CDR3 extends over 15 amino acids. Between the trimmed V and J ends, which lost 5 bases and 1 base, there was a span of 15 bases. Germline V CDR1 and CDR2: PRHDT, FYEKMQ (reference sequence). The CDR3 nucleotides read TGTGCCAGCAGCCTCCGGGGGCACGGATCCTACGAGCAGTACTTC. Residues: CASSLRGHGSYEQYF.

This chain joins TRBV9 and TRBJ2-7; D gene uncertain. The length of the CDR3 is 13 residues. V dropped 0 bases and J dropped 2 bases, with 6 bases sitting between them. CDR1 and CDR2 from the germline V gene are SGDLS and YYNGEE. The CDR3 reads CASSVGQTYEQYF. Here the CDR3 DNA reads TGTGCCAGCAGCGTAGGCCAGACCTACGAGCAGTACTTC.